This T cell receptor beta chain appears in the sequencing data of a study of OX40 agonist ivuxolimab in advanced cancers. Study in general: Patients were treated with ivuxolimab, an agonistic anti-OX40 (CD134) antibody. Patients with prior anti-PD-1, anti-PD-L1 or anti-CTLA-4 therapy were eligible; about 41% had some.

The CDR3 sequence is 16 residues long. V dropped 2 bases and J dropped 0 bases, with 12 bases sitting between them. From germline, CDR1 is SGHVS and CDR2 FNYEAQ. With baseline, cycle 4 day 1, and cycle 7 day 1 as timepoints, blood was sampled. Only in-frame clones appear in the TCRdb table, and some are missing; sequencing was by immunoSEQ multiplex PCR. The table lists 60,000 to 70,000 clones, around 80% of them singletons. This chain connects TRBV7-6 to TRBJ2-3, with D unclear. The sequence was collected from an adult with an advanced solid tumor such as melanoma, head and neck, liver or kidney cancer. The sequencing here drew on CD4+ or CD8+ T cells sorted from blood, taken in a trial of the OX40 agonist ivuxolimab. The DNA of the CDR3 is TGTGCCAGCAGCTTATTGCCAGGTGGTAGCACAGATACGCAGTATTTT. Protein product: CASSLLPGGSTDTQYF.